This entry lists 12 T cell receptor beta chains sequenced from one sample in a study of blood T cell repertoires in COVID-19. This table comes from immunoSEQ multiplex PCR, and its TCRdb copy is limited to in-frame clones, with some not included. The sample consists of roughly 360,000 clones, around 86% of them appearing once. Sample: PBMCs or T cells enriched from blood (not recorded which). Receptors originate from a woman in her 50s who had recovered from COVID-19.

The chain joins TRBV2 to TRBJ2-2, with D perhaps TRBD1 (6 bases). Between the trimmed V and J ends, which lost 10 bases and 6 bases, there was a span of 24 bases. CDR3 size: 16 residues. CDR1 is SNHLY, CDR2 FYNNEI, per germline. The DNA for the CDR3 is TGTGCCAAACAGGGAGCCGGGACCCATAATTCCGGGGAGCTGTTTTTT. Residues: CAKQGAGTHNSGELFF.

The V and J genes are TRBV12-3 or TRBV12-4 and TRBJ1-2; D is possibly TRBD1 (5 bases). Trimming removed 6 bases from V and 8 bases from J, with 10 bases in between. The CDR3 has 11 residues. The CDR3 protein is CASSLGPGYTF. The CDR3, as DNA: TGTGCCAGCAGCCTGGGGCCGGGCTACACCTTC.

The chain uses TRBV4-2 and TRBJ2-2; D perhaps matches TRBD2 (6 bases). This CDR3 has 14 residues. The germline CDR1 and CDR2 sequences are LGHNA and YNFKEQ. The V and J ends lost 4 bases and 3 bases respectively, with 9 bases between them. The CDR3 loop is CASSLSGDTGELFF. In DNA form, the CDR3 reads TGTGCCAGCAGCCTTTCGGGGGACACCGGGGAGCTGTTTTTT.

This chain connects TRBV10-3 to TRBJ1-2, with a tentative D call TRBD1 (6 bases). In germline, CDR1 is ENHRY, CDR2 SYGVKD. The CDR3 has 15 amino acids. The V and J ends lost 6 bases and 0 bases respectively, with 14 bases between them. The CDR3 sequence: CAIRRAGEPNYGYTF. CDR3 in DNA: TGTGCCATCAGGCGAGCAGGGGAGCCTAACTATGGCTACACCTTC.

J is TRBJ1-5 and V is TRBV3-1 (or the pseudogene TRBV3-2), with unresolved D. The CDR3 extends over 15 amino acids. In germline, CDR1 is LGHDT, CDR2 YNNKEL (reference sequence). Trimming left V 0 bases short and J 3 bases short, with 9 bases between. The CDR3 loop reads CASSQDRGPNQPQHF. For the CDR3, the DNA is TGTGCCAGCAGCCAAGATCGAGGGCCCAATCAGCCCCAGCATTTT.

This clone has a handful of counts. This chain connects TRBV7-3 to TRBJ1-6; D may be TRBD1 (5 bases). Trimming removed 2 bases from V and 9 bases from J, with 8 bases in between. Germline V gives CDR1 SGHTA, CDR2 FQGTGA. This CDR3 is built from 13 residues. CDR3 sequence: CASSLRQSSPLHF. As DNA, the CDR3 is TGTGCCAGCAGCTTACGACAGTCTTCACCCCTCCACTTT.

The chain recombines TRBV30 with TRBJ2-2; D not certain. Trimming stripped 5 bases from V and 1 base from J, with 8 bases between. CDR3 size: 13 residues. The germline gives CDR1 GTSNPN, CDR2 SVGIG (reference sequence). CDR3: CAWPTGNTGELFF. In DNA form, the CDR3 reads TGTGCCTGGCCCACGGGGAACACCGGGGAGCTGTTTTTT.

This chain uses TRBV5-1 with TRBJ2-2, with 9 bases fitting TRBD1. Trimming at V came to 4 bases and at J to 7 bases, leaving 8 bases not matched to a gene. This CDR3 region has 15 residues. Germline V gene lookup returns CDR1 SGHRS and CDR2 YFSETQ. CDR3 nucleotide sequence: TGCGCCAGCAGCCTATCGGGACAGGGAGGCGGGGAGCTGTTTTTT. This gives the protein CASSLSGQGGGELFF.

The chain is built from TRBV2 and TRBJ2-7; TRBD1 might be the D (7 bases). V lost 7 bases and J 2 bases, leaving 33 bases between the germline ends. The CDR3 is 20 residues long. Germline values: CDR1 SNHLY, CDR2 FYNNEI. CDR3 DNA sequence: TGTGCCAGCATCGAAAAGTTGGGGGCGGGGCGGACAGGATCACCCTACGAGCAGTACTTC. Amino acid sequence: CASIEKLGAGRTGSPYEQYF.

The V and J genes are TRBV4-2 and TRBJ1-6; D is possibly TRBD1 (5 bases). V was clipped by 0 bases and J by 8 bases, with 17 bases between them. This CDR3 is built from 17 residues. Germline CDR1 and CDR2: LGHNA and YNFKEQ. CDR3 amino acids: CASSQDPGTKGDSPLHF. CDR3 in DNA: TGTGCCAGCAGCCAAGATCCAGGGACTAAAGGTGATTCACCCCTCCACTTT.

This clone occurred a few times. V and J are TRBV11-2 and TRBJ2-5, with a weak D call TRBD2 (6 bases). Germline V gives CDR1 SGHAT, CDR2 FQNNGV. V was trimmed by 4 bases and J by 4 bases, leaving 13 bases between them. The CDR3 covers 14 residues. The CDR3 DNA sequence: TGTGCCAGCAGCTCAAGGAGGGTGCGAGAGACCCAGTACTTC. Protein product: CASSSRRVRETQYF.

The V call is TRBV9, the J call TRBJ1-1; D remains ambiguous. From germline, CDR1 is SGDLS and CDR2 YYNGEE. Trimming pared 9 bases from V and 6 bases from J, leaving 15 bases between. The CDR3 length is 12 residues. CDR3 protein: CANLPGISEAFF. The CDR3 DNA reads as TGTGCCAACCTCCCCGGGATATCTGAAGCTTTCTTT.